This passage covers 2 T cell receptor beta chains from one sample sequenced in a study of T cells in Graves' hyperthyroidism and ophthalmopathy. Amplified TCR beta CDR3 regions came from RNA transcripts. HTBI primers were employed in a first-round RT-PCR of the TCR CDR3. MiXCR, applied by TCRdb to the multiplex PCR reads, yields one record per CDR3 protein. The table has 400,000 to 600,000 distinct CDR3 sequences, about 16% seen once. The sequenced material came from blood. All receptors derive from a woman in her 30s with Graves' ophthalmopathy.

This clonotype was observed many times. The rearrangement uses TRBV10-3 and TRBJ2-5; 7 bases are shared with TRBD2. From germline, CDR1 is ENHRY and CDR2 SYGVKD. The CDR3 sequence is 13 residues long. Trimming at V came to 4 bases and at J to 4 bases, leaving 3 bases not matched to a gene. CDR3 in DNA: TGTGCCATCAGTGGGGAGGGAAGAGAGACCCAGTACTTC. Translating it yields CAISGEGRETQYF.

This clonotype was counted between two and nine times. The CDR3 DNA follows: TGCAGTGCTAGAGATTCCCAGGGGTTAAATCAGCCCCAGCATTTT. This sequence encodes CSARDSQGLNQPQHF. This chain uses TRBV20-1 with TRBJ1-5, with D perhaps TRBD1 (6 bases). CDR1 DFQATT and CDR2 SNEGSKA come from the germline V gene (reference sequence). The ends were cut back, 0 bases at V and 4 bases at J, with 13 bases in the middle. The CDR3 runs to 15 residues.